Listed here are 10 T cell receptor beta chains from one sample, sequenced in a study of blood T cells in healthy people across ages. For the second PCR, which ran for 7 to 11 cycles, a sample-barcoded 5' primer and a J-beta primer mix were used. TCRdb called the 5' RACE reads again in MiXCR, with one record for every CDR3 protein. The sample lists hundreds of thousands of distinct CDR3 sequences; 56% were seen once. The sample comprised blood. The receptor source for this set is a man in his forties in good health.

This clonotype has a count of ten or more. The chain links TRBV27 to TRBJ2-1; D is uncertain. Trimming shortened V by 3 bases and J by 5 bases, and 11 bases separated the two germline ends. The germline CDR1 and CDR2 sequences are MNHEY and SMNVEV (reference sequence). The CDR3 has 14 amino acids. CDR3 bases: TGTGCCAGCAGTTTTTACATTGGGGACAATGAGCAGTTCTTC. Translating gives CASSFYIGDNEQFF.

The chain combines TRBV6-1 with TRBJ1-1; weak D call: TRBD1 (6 bases). Trimming removed 0 bases from V and 2 bases from J, with 10 bases in between. CDR1 is MNHNS, CDR2 SASEGT, per germline. The CDR3 has 15 amino acids. The CDR3 reads CASSEASGANTEAFF. CDR3 DNA sequence: TGTGCCAGCAGTGAAGCATCAGGGGCTAACACTGAAGCTTTCTTT.

The chain carries TRBV27 and TRBJ1-2; D call uncertain. CDR3 size: 12 residues. Per germline, CDR1 MNHEY and CDR2 SMNVEV (reference sequence). V lost 5 bases, J lost 6 bases, and 10 bases lay in between. The CDR3 sequence: CASSPSMDGYTF. In DNA form, the CDR3 reads TGTGCCAGCAGTCCGTCAATGGATGGCTACACCTTC.

The table lists this clonotype with a count of one. The gene calls are TRBV4-3 and TRBJ2-2, with no clear D. With 0 bases removed from V and 4 bases from J, the gap between germline ends came to 6 bases. CDR3 length: 14 amino acids. Per the germline V gene, CDR1 is LGHNA and CDR2 is YSLEER. In nucleotides, the CDR3 is TGCGCCAGCAGCCAAGAAATAGCCACCGGGGAGCTGTTTTTT. It specifies CASSQEIATGELFF.

The J gene is TRBJ1-2, the V gene TRBV28; D is unclear. The V and J ends lost 4 bases and 10 bases respectively, with 10 bases between them. The germline CDR1 and CDR2 sequences are MDHEN and SYDVKM. This CDR3 is built from 11 residues. The DNA for the CDR3 is TGTGCCAGCAGTTCCTCCGGGGTCTACACCTTC. As protein: CASSSSGVYTF.

This clonotype was detected a few times. V is TRBV3-1 and J is TRBJ2-7; 7 bases are shared with TRBD1. Germline V CDR1 and CDR2: LGHDT, YNNKEL (reference sequence). The CDR3 is made up of 13 amino acids. V lost 4 bases and J lost 4; bases outside the gene matches: 4. CDR3 region: CASSRRQGYEQYF. In DNA form, the CDR3 reads TGTGCCAGCAGCCGTCGACAGGGATACGAGCAGTACTTC.

The CDR3 DNA is TGTGCCAGCAGCTTAATGCGGCAGGCCAACAATGAGCAGTTCTTC. It is translated as CASSLMRQANNEQFF. This chain uses TRBV11-2 with TRBJ2-1, with D uncertain. V lost 2 bases, J lost 5 bases, and 13 bases lay in between. Germline CDR1 is SGHAT and CDR2 is FQNNGV. The CDR3 is 15 residues long.

The chain uses TRBV6-1 and TRBJ1-1; 10 bases align to TRBD1. V shed 8 bases, J shed 1 base, and the junction held 13 bases outside the gene matches. CDR1 and CDR2 from the germline V gene are MNHNS and SASEGT. The CDR3 runs 17 residues. As DNA, the CDR3 is TGTGCCAGCCAGACCGGGACAGGGGTTGGGGAGAACACTGAAGCTTTCTTT. Translated, it gives CASQTGTGVGENTEAFF.

The gene calls are TRBV18 and TRBJ2-1; 9 bases align to TRBD2. V gave up 6 bases and J gave up 9 bases; unmatched junction bases: 6. CDR1 and CDR2 from the germline V gene are KGHSH and LQKENI. The CDR3 covers 13 residues. The CDR3 spells CASSPAGGREQFF. The CDR3 nucleotides are TGTGCCAGCTCCCCTGCGGGAGGGCGTGAGCAGTTCTTC.

V gene TRBV20-1 combines with J gene TRBJ2-5; 10 bases are shared with TRBD2. This CDR3 region has 16 residues. J lost 5 bases, V lost 2 bases, and 11 bases had no gene match. Germline V lookup: CDR1 DFQATT, CDR2 SNEGSKA (reference sequence). The CDR3 region is CSARPRASGGQETQYF. The DNA of the CDR3 is TGCAGTGCTAGACCTCGGGCTAGCGGGGGTCAGGAGACCCAGTACTTC.